The text below deals with one T cell receptor beta chain. Its target is unknown. This record comes from a study of cytomegalovirus exposure and HLA in healthy donors. Overall study findings and caveats: The study labeled 150 to 200 TCR beta chains cytomegalovirus-associated. A cluster of highly shared sequence variants was likely a sequencing artifact.

The PCR had 60 Vbeta and 13 Jbeta primers. Only in-frame clones appear in the TCRdb table, and some are missing; sequencing was by immunoSEQ multiplex PCR. The table lists about 160,000 clones, nearly 80% of them singletons, with over 0.95% in the top ten. This CDR3 spans 15 amino acids. CDR1 and CDR2 from the germline V gene are KGHSH and LQKENI. V shed 5 bases and J shed 0 bases, with 13 bases lying between them. The sample comprised PBMCs. The rearrangement links TRBV18 to TRBJ1-1; the D gene is possibly TRBD1 (5 bases). The TCR originated in a woman in her forties or fifties in good health and CMV-seropositive. CDR3 sequence: CASSYGGFMNTEAFF. CDR3 bases: TGTGCCAGCTCATACGGGGGATTCATGAACACTGAAGCTTTCTTT.